These 24 T cell receptor beta chains came from one sample sequenced in a study of T cells in Graves' hyperthyroidism and ophthalmopathy. Amplified TCR beta CDR3 regions derived from RNA transcripts. With the HTBI primer set, the TCR CDR3 went through a first round of RT-PCR. TCRdb called the multiplex PCR reads again in MiXCR, with one record for every CDR3 protein. The sample consists of nearly 750,000 distinct CDR3 sequences, just over 35% of them appearing once. Sequencing used blood. These TCRs come from a woman in her thirties or forties with Graves' hyperthyroidism.

The chain joins TRBV7-4 to TRBJ2-7, with 13 nucleotides matching TRBD2. The CDR3 covers 16 residues. The germline CDR1 and CDR2 sequences are SGHVT and SQSDAQ. J was trimmed by 3 bases and V by 8 bases; bases with no gene match: 10. The CDR3, as DNA: TGTGCCAGCGCCGGGACTAGCGGGGACCGTGGCTACGAGCAGTACTTC. Translation: CASAGTSGDRGYEQYF. The full variable domain, rest sourced from reference TRBV7-4 and TRBJ2-7, is GAGVSQSPRYKVAKRGRDVALRCDSISGHVTLYWYRQTLGQGSEVLTYSQSDAQRDKSGRPSGRFSAERPERSVSTLKIQRTEQGDSAVYLCASAGTSGDRGYEQYFGPGTRLTVT.

For the CDR3, the DNA is TGTGCCAGCAGCTCCCCGGACGGTCCGATGGGGGGCTACACCTTC. Translating gives CASSSPDGPMGGYTF. This chain links TRBV11-1 with TRBJ1-2; D is ambiguous. Trimming left V 4 bases short and J 8 bases short, with 20 bases between. Looked up from germline, CDR1 is SGHAT and CDR2 is FQDESV (reference sequence). This CDR3 has 15 amino acids.

This chain uses TRBV7-2 with TRBJ1-6; no clear D. CDR1 is SGHTA, CDR2 FQGNSA, per germline. The V end was cut by 5 bases, the J end by 10 bases, with 9 bases between. CDR3 length: 12 amino acids. The CDR3 coding sequence is TGTGCCAGCAGCGGGGTGGACTCACCCCTCCACTTT. Protein: CASSGVDSPLHF.

This clonotype was found many times. This chain uses TRBV29-1 with TRBJ1-5, with a tentative D call TRBD1 (6 bases). Between the trimmed V and J ends, which lost 6 bases and 2 bases, there was a span of 11 bases. Germline lookup yields CDR1 SQVTM and CDR2 ANQGSEA. The CDR3 runs 13 residues. This CDR3 reads CSVRQDRNQPQHF. As DNA, the CDR3 is TGCAGCGTCCGACAGGACCGCAATCAGCCCCAGCATTTT.

At least ten counts were recorded for this clonotype. The V call is TRBV29-1, the J call TRBJ2-7, with D perhaps TRBD1 (6 bases). Trimming cost V 2 bases and J 6 bases, with 14 bases left between them. Germline V lookup: CDR1 SQVTM, CDR2 ANQGSEA. The CDR3 has 13 residues. The CDR3 DNA reads as TGCAGCGTTGAAAGGCAGGGGAAGGGCGAGCAGTACTTC. Protein sequence: CSVERQGKGEQYF.

On this clonotype itself: A read error may be the cause here, since a much bigger clone is one base away. The rearrangement joins TRBV29-1 to TRBJ1-5; D is uncertain. The V gene's germline CDR1 is SQVTM and CDR2 ANQGSEA. CDR3 size: 13 residues. CDR3 in amino acids: CSTGGAGNQSQHF. In DNA, the CDR3 is TGCAGCACGGGCGGAGCAGGCAATCAGTCCCAGCATTTT.

J is TRBJ1-1 and V is TRBV6-5; 8 nucleotides match TRBD1. Unmatched junction bases numbered 4, after V lost 3 bases and J lost 7 bases. Germline values: CDR1 MNHEY, CDR2 SVGAGI. The CDR3 loop spans 13 amino acids. Here the CDR3 reads CASSYSGTGEAFF. CDR3 nucleotides: TGTGCCAGCAGTTATTCAGGGACAGGTGAAGCTTTCTTT.

This clonotype was recorded at least ten times. The chain employs TRBV29-1 and TRBJ1-5, with D perhaps matching TRBD1 (6 bases). V was pared by 7 bases and J by 1 base, with 14 bases between. The CDR3 is made up of 14 amino acids. CDR1 SQVTM and CDR2 ANQGSEA come from the germline V gene. The CDR3 DNA reads as TGCAGCGCAAAGGAAGGGGGAAGCAATCAGCCCCAGCATTTT. Translating it yields CSAKEGGSNQPQHF. The variable domain in full, completed from reference TRBV29-1 and TRBJ1-5, reads SAVISQKPSRDICQRGTSLTIQCQVDSQVTMMFWYRQQPGQSLTLIATANQGSEATYESGFVIDKFPISRPNLTFSTLTVSNMSPEDSSIYLCSAKEGGSNQPQHFGDGTRLSIL.

This clonotype has a handful of counts. This chain connects TRBV9 to TRBJ1-3, with D maybe TRBD1 (5 bases). Germline CDR1 reads SGDLS; CDR2 reads YYNGEE. V was clipped by 3 bases and J by 2 bases, with 12 bases between them. The CDR3 extends over 15 amino acids. CDR3 region: CASSAYSGPGNTIYF. CDR3 coding DNA: TGTGCCAGCAGCGCCTACTCGGGGCCTGGAAACACCATATATTTT.

This chain uses TRBV6-6 with TRBJ1-3, with 7 bases fitting TRBD1. Looked up from germline, CDR1 is MNHNY and CDR2 is SVGAGI (reference sequence). CDR3 size: 15 residues. The V gene end was trimmed by 3 bases and the J gene end by 4 bases; junction bases not matched to a gene: 6. DNA of the CDR3: TGTGCCAGCAGTTATACAACAGGGGAGGGAAACACCATATATTTT. Translated: CASSYTTGEGNTIYF.

Note on this clonotype: One end of the junction fails to match germline, which may point to a read error. The chain uses TRBV7-2 and TRBJ1-4; possible D gene TRBD1, 5 bases. CDR1 is SGHTA, CDR2 FQGNSA, per germline. The CDR3 is 16 residues long. As DNA, the CDR3 is TGCGCCAGCAGCCAAGGGTCCCGGCTGGAGGGGGAAAAACTGTTTTTT. It yields the protein CASSQGSRLEGEKLFF. Drawing the rest from reference TRBV7-2 and TRBJ1-4, the complete variable domain is GAGVSQSPSNKVTEKGKDVELRCDPISGHTALYWYRQSLGQGLEFLIYFQGNSAPDKSGLPSDRFSAERTGGSVSTLTIQRTQQEDSAVYLCASSQGSRLEGEKLFFGSGTQLSVL.

This clonotype was seen a handful of times. The gene calls are TRBV20-1 and TRBJ2-5; the match to TRBD2 covers 7 bases. From germline, CDR1 is DFQATT and CDR2 SNEGSKA (reference sequence). This CDR3 contains 13 residues. V trimming: 5 bases; J trimming: 3 bases; junction bases outside the gene matches: 6. The CDR3 region is CSAPKAGKETQYF. The CDR3 nucleotides read TGCAGTGCTCCTAAAGCGGGGAAAGAGACCCAGTACTTC.

This clonotype was found many times. The V and J genes are TRBV20-1 and TRBJ2-7; unclear D gene. CDR3 length: 12 residues. V was shortened by 6 bases and J by 3 bases, with 12 bases between the two germline ends. CDR1 is DFQATT, CDR2 SNEGSKA, per germline (reference sequence). The CDR3 nucleotides read TGCAGTGCAACAATAGGGAACTACGAGCAGTACTTC. Its protein is CSATIGNYEQYF.

With regard to this clonotype: The conserved phenylalanine or tryptophan normally closing the CDR3 is absent here, so this likely arose from a read error. The DNA is omitted, as the CDR3 cannot be located on it reliably, and the CDR3 follows TCRdb's listing. The rearrangement joins TRBV2 to TRBJ1-2; the table's D call, TRBD1, was not checked against the DNA. Per the germline V gene, CDR1 is SNHLY and CDR2 is FYNNEI. The CDR3 numbers 9 amino acids, ends counted. This chain's CDR3 is CASEKGQGA.

Concerning this clonotype: Because it lacks the conserved phenylalanine or tryptophan at the end, this CDR3 is likely a read error. The CDR3 region has the DNA TGCAGTGCTAGAGACCTCTCCGGGCGAACCAATTCACCCCTCCACCTT. It translates to CSARDLSGRTNSPLHL. The gene calls are TRBV20-1 and TRBJ1-6; D is ambiguous. Germline loops: CDR1 DFQATT, CDR2 SNEGSKA (reference sequence). There are 16 residues in the CDR3. Trimming left V 0 bases short and J 7 bases short, with 16 bases between.

This chain connects TRBV7-2 to TRBJ2-7; perhaps TRBD2 as D (5 bases). V was cut by 7 bases and J by 4 bases, with 14 bases left in between. The CDR3 totals 13 residues. Germline V gene lookup returns CDR1 SGHTA and CDR2 FQGNSA. The CDR3 DNA is TGTGCCAGCACCCCGGGGTTGGGGTACGAGCAGTACTTC. It translates to CASTPGLGYEQYF.

This clonotype was seen ten or more times. The V gene is TRBV20-1, the J gene TRBJ1-4; tentative D call: TRBD1 (6 bases). Germline CDR1 and CDR2: DFQATT and SNEGSKA (reference sequence). V shed 2 bases and J shed 10 bases, with 17 bases lying between them. This CDR3 comprises 14 residues. In DNA, the CDR3 is TGCAGTGCTAGACCCCCTGGGGGCGACGTAAAACTGTTTTTT. It specifies CSARPPGGDVKLFF.

This clonotype has only one observation. CDR3 residues: CASGRGGGDQPQHF. The CDR3 nucleotides are TGTGCCAGCGGCCGTGGGGGGGGAGATCAGCCCCAGCATTTT. The chain joins TRBV25-1 to TRBJ1-5, with D tentatively TRBD1 (5 bases). V lost 8 bases to trimming and J lost 5 bases, with 16 bases between them. Looked up from germline, CDR1 is MGHDK and CDR2 is SYGVNS. This CDR3 is built from 14 residues.

A word on this clonotype: This may come from a read error, since a much larger clone is one base off. The chain couples TRBV19 to TRBJ1-3, with TRBD1 matching 9 bases. CDR1 is LNHDA, CDR2 SQIVND, per germline (reference sequence). This CDR3 has 15 residues. CDR3 loop: CASWNRGRAGNSIYF. DNA of the CDR3: TGTGCCAGTTGGAACAGGGGGCGCGCCGGAAACTCCATATATTTT. Looking up the rest from reference TRBV19 and TRBJ1-3 gives the full variable domain: DGGITQSPKYLFRKEGQNVTLSCEQNLNHDAMYWYRQDPGQGLRLIYYSQIVNDFQKGDIAEGYSVSREKKESFPLTVTSAQKNPTAFYLCASWNRGRAGNSIYFGEGSWLTVV.

V is TRBV12-3 or TRBV12-4 and J is TRBJ1-5; D is possibly TRBD1 (5 bases). The CDR3 contains 14 residues. The V end was cut by 3 bases, the J end by 0 bases, with 6 bases between. The CDR3: CASSFGASNQPQHF. The DNA for the CDR3 is TGTGCCAGCAGTTTTGGGGCTAGCAATCAGCCCCAGCATTTT.

In its sample, this clonotype was seen many times. The CDR3 loop is CASSLTGGANVLTF. CDR3 nucleotide sequence: TGTGCCAGCAGCTTAACGGGAGGGGCCAACGTCCTGACTTTC. This sequence joins TRBV7-3 and TRBJ2-6; D unclear. This CDR3 contains 14 residues. V was trimmed by 0 bases and J by 4 bases, leaving 4 bases between them. CDR1 and CDR2 (germline): SGHTA, FQGTGA.

At least ten counts were recorded for this clonotype. The V gene is TRBV24-1, the J gene TRBJ1-4; maybe TRBD1 (6 bases). The germline V gene encodes CDR1 KGHDR and CDR2 SFDVKD. The CDR3 length is 15 residues. Trimming took 3 bases from V and 3 from J, leaving 10 bases between them. The CDR3 DNA follows: TGTGCCACCAGTGATGGCCAGGGGCCTAATGAAAAACTGTTTTTT. Translation: CATSDGQGPNEKLFF.

The chain uses TRBV7-8 and TRBJ1-6; D may be TRBD1 (5 bases). Germline assignment: CDR1 SGHVS and CDR2 FQNEAQ. The CDR3 has 15 residues. With 7 bases removed from V and 9 bases from J, the gap between germline ends came to 19 bases. Here the CDR3 reads CASNTERGSSSPLHF. The CDR3 coding sequence is TGTGCCAGCAACACAGAAAGGGGTAGTAGTTCACCCCTCCACTTT. Full variable domain (missing parts from reference TRBV7-8 and TRBJ1-6): GAGVSQSPRYKVAKRGQDVALRCDPISGHVSLFWYQQALGQGPEFLTYFQNEAQLDKSGLPSDRFFAERPEGSVSTLKIQRTQQEDSAVYLCASNTERGSSSPLHFGNGTRLTVT.

This sequence joins TRBV7-2 and TRBJ1-5; D possibly corresponds to TRBD1 (6 bases). The V end was cut by 7 bases, the J end by 0 bases, with 16 bases between. Germline V gene sequence: CDR1 SGHTA, CDR2 FQGNSA. The CDR3 consists of 16 residues. The CDR3 sequence is CASNQADRISNQPQHF. DNA for the CDR3: TGTGCCAGCAACCAAGCTGACAGGATTAGCAATCAGCCCCAGCATTTT.